A single T cell receptor beta chain is shown here with its context. Generated by immunoSEQ multiplex PCR, the TCRdb table keeps only in-frame clones and is missing some. The sample has roughly 180,000 clones, 60% to 85% seen once. The CDR3 runs 14 residues. Germline loops: CDR1 SGHAT, CDR2 FQNNGV. Trimming removed 4 bases at V and 2 bases at J, with 10 bases between. The data were obtained in a study of blood T cell repertoires in COVID-19. The chain employs TRBV11-2 and TRBJ2-3; perhaps TRBD2 as D (7 bases). The receptor's source is a woman in her forties or fifties with active or convalescent COVID-19. Sequenced material: peripheral blood. The CDR3 is CASSSGGPTDTQYF. The CDR3 DNA sequence: TGTGCCAGCAGCTCCGGGGGGCCCACAGATACGCAGTATTTT.